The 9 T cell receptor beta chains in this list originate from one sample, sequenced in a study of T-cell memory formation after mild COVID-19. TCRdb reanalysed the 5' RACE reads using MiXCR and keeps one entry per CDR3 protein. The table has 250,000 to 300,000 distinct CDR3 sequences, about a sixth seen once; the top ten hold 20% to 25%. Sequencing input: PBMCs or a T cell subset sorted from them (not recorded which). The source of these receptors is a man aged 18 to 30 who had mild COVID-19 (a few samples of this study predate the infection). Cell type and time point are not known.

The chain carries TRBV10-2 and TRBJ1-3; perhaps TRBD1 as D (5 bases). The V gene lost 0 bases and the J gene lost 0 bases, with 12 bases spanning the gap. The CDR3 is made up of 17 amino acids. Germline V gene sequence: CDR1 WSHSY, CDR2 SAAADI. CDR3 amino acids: CASSESGTSDSGNTIYF. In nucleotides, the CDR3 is TGCGCCAGCAGTGAGTCAGGGACCTCCGACTCTGGAAACACCATATATTTT.

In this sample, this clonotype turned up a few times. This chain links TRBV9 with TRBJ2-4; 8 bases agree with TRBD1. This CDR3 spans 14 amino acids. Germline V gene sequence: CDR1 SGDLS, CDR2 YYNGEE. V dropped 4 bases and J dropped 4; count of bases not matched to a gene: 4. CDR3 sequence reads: CASSPRDRKNIQYF. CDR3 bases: TGTGCCAGCAGCCCTAGGGACAGGAAAAACATTCAGTACTTC.

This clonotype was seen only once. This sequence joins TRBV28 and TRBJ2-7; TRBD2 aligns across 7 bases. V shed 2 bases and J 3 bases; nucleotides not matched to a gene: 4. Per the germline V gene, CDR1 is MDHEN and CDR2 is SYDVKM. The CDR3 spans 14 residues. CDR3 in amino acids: CASSLRGGDYEQYV. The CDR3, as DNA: TGTGCCAGCAGTTTAAGGGGAGGGGACTACGAGCAGTACGTC.

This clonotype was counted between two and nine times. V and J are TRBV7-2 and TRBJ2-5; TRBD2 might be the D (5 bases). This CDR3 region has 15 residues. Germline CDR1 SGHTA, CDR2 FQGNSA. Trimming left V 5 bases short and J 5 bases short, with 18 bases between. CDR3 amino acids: CASSRGMGIRETQYF. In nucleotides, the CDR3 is TGTGCCAGCAGCCGAGGGATGGGAATCAGGGAGACCCAGTACTTC.

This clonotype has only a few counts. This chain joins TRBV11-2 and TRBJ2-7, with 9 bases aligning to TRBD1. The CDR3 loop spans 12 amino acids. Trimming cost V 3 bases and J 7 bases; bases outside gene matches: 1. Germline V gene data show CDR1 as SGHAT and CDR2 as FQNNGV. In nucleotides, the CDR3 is TGTGCCAGCAGCTTGGACAGGGGAGAGCAGTACGTC. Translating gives CASSLDRGEQYV.

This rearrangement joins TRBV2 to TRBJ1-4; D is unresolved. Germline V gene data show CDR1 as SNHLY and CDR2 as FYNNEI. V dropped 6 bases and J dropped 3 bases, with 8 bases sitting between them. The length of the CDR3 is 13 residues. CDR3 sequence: CASRQWANEKLFF. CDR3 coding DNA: TGTGCCAGCAGGCAATGGGCTAATGAAAAACTGTTTTTT.

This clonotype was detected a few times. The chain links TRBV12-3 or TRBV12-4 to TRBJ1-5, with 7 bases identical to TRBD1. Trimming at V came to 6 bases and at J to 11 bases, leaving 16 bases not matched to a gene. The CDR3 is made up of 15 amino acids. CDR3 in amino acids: CASSPQGREIGAQHF. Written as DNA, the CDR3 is TGTGCCAGCAGCCCACAGGGGCGCGAGATTGGAGCCCAGCATTTT.

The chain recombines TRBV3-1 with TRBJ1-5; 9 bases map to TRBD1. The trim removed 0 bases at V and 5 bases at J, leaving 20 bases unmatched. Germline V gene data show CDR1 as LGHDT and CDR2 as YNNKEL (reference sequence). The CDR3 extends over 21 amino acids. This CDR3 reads CASSQDPPASPGQGIYQPQHF. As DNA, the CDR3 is TGTGCCAGCAGCCAAGACCCCCCAGCCTCTCCGGGACAGGGAATTTATCAGCCCCAGCATTTT.

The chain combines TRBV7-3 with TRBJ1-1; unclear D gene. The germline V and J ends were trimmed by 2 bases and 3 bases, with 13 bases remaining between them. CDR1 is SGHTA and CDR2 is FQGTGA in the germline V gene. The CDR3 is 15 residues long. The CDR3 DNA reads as TGTGCCAGCAGCTTAGCGCGGGTTCGTTACACTGAAGCTTTCTTT. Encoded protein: CASSLARVRYTEAFF.